These 9 T cell receptor beta chains were sequenced from one sample in a study of cytomegalovirus exposure and HLA in healthy donors. Researchers ran the PCR with 60 Vbeta and 13 Jbeta primers. Assay used: immunoSEQ multiplex PCR; TCRdb lists only in-frame clones, some missing. The data contain around 52,000 clones, roughly 83% of them singletons. Sequencing input: PBMCs. These receptors were collected from a man between 40 and 49 years old in good health and CMV-seronegative.

This clone was counted a single time. The V and J genes are TRBV30 and TRBJ1-2; D is undetermined. Deletions cut 2 bases from V and 2 bases from J, with 6 bases between. CDR3 size: 12 residues. Germline assignment: CDR1 GTSNPN and CDR2 SVGIG (reference sequence). The CDR3, as DNA: TGTGCCTGGAGTTCGGGAAACTATGGCTACACCTTC. Encoded protein: CAWSSGNYGYTF.

The rearrangement links TRBV27 to TRBJ1-1; weak D call: TRBD1 (5 bases). Germline V gives CDR1 MNHEY, CDR2 SMNVEV (reference sequence). The CDR3 spans 11 residues. With 5 bases removed from V and 7 bases from J, the gap between germline ends came to 8 bases. CDR3 nucleotide sequence: TGTGCCAGCAGTCAGGGCCATGAAGCTTTCTTT. Translated: CASSQGHEAFF.

This chain links TRBV19 with TRBJ1-2; D call uncertain. This CDR3 contains 17 residues. Between the trimmed V and J ends, which lost 5 bases and 4 bases, there was a span of 23 bases. Germline lookup yields CDR1 LNHDA and CDR2 SQIVND (reference sequence). The DNA for the CDR3 is TGTGCCAGTAGTTCTCAACCCTTAGGAGAGGCGTTCTATGGCTACACCTTC. It is translated as CASSSQPLGEAFYGYTF.

V is TRBV5-8 and J is TRBJ2-2, with 7 bases aligning to TRBD2. The CDR3 runs 14 residues. V lost 4 bases to trimming and J lost 6 bases; unmatched junction nucleotides: 6. Germline assignment: CDR1 SGHTS and CDR2 YDEGEE. The CDR3 region has the DNA TGTGCCAGCAGCCCGGAGGGGAGGGCCGGGGAGCTGTTTTTT. It translates to CASSPEGRAGELFF.

The gene calls are TRBV5-5 and TRBJ2-7; 10 bases are shared with TRBD2. V lost 4 bases and J lost 3; bases outside the gene matches: 7. The CDR3 is made up of 15 amino acids. Germline CDR1 and CDR2: SGHKS and YYEKEE (reference sequence). For the CDR3, the DNA is TGTGCCAGCAGCGGCGGACTAGCGGCCGGCTACGAGCAGTACTTC. Its protein product is CASSGGLAAGYEQYF.

This clone was counted a few times. Other DNA sequences in the same sample also yield this CDR3. The chain is built from TRBV7-2 and TRBJ2-7; 7 positions match TRBD1. CDR3 size: 14 residues. CDR1 is SGHTA, CDR2 FQGNSA, per germline. V shed 3 bases and J 2 bases; nucleotides not matched to a gene: 4. The CDR3 nucleotides read TGTGCCAGCAGCTTCGGGACAGCCACCTACGAGCAGTACTTC. Translated, it gives CASSFGTATYEQYF. Supplemented by reference TRBV7-2 and TRBJ2-7, the full variable domain reads GAGVSQSPSNKVTEKGKDVELRCDPISGHTALYWYRQSLGQGLEFLIYFQGNSAPDKSGLPSDRFSAERTGGSVSTLTIQRTQQEDSAVYLCASSFGTATYEQYFGPGTRLTVT.

The chain carries TRBV28 and TRBJ2-5; 11 nucleotides align to TRBD1. J lost 9 bases, V lost 6 bases, and 6 bases had no gene match. This CDR3 comprises 13 residues. CDR1 MDHEN and CDR2 SYDVKM come from the germline V gene. The CDR3, as DNA: TGTGCCAGCAGCCTACTGGGACAGGGGGCCCAGTACTTC. Protein sequence: CASSLLGQGAQYF.

The rearrangement joins TRBV5-4 to TRBJ2-5; a weak D match, TRBD2 (5 bases). V was trimmed by 4 bases and J by 1 base, leaving 8 bases between them. Per the germline V gene, CDR1 is SGHNT and CDR2 is YYREEE (reference sequence). The CDR3 loop spans 13 amino acids. The CDR3 sequence is CASSVSAQETQYF. CDR3 DNA: TGTGCCAGCAGCGTTAGCGCCCAAGAGACCCAGTACTTC.

V is TRBV15 and J is TRBJ1-1; tentative D call: TRBD1 (5 bases). Trimming left V 0 bases short and J 1 base short, with 6 bases between. This CDR3 is 14 amino acids long. CDR1 and CDR2 (germline): LNHNV, YYDKDF (reference sequence). CDR3 sequence reads: CATSRERGNTEAFF. For the CDR3, the DNA is TGTGCCACCAGCAGAGAAAGGGGGAACACTGAAGCTTTCTTT.